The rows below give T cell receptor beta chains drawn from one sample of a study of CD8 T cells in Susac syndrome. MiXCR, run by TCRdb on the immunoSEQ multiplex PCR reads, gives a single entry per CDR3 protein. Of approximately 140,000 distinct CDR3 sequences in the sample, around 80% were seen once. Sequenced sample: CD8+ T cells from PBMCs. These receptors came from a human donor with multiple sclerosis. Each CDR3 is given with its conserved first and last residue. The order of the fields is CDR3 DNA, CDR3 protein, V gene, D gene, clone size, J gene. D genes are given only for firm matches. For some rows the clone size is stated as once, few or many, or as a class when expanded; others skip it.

TGTGCCAGCAGTGAGGGTGCAGGGGGCAGCGAAAAACTGTTTTTT	CASSEGAGGSEKLFF	TRBV2	TRBD1	-	TRBJ1-4
TGTGCCAGCAGCGTAGATGTGGAGAGCACAGATACGCAGTATTTT	CASSVDVESTDTQYF	TRBV9	-	-	TRBJ2-3
TGTGCCGGAGGACGGGGCACTGAAGCTTTCTTT	CAGGRGTEAFF	TRBV12-3/TRBV12-4	-	-	TRBJ1-1
TGTGCCAGCAGTTTAAGCCAAATCTCCTACAATGAGCAGTTCTTC	CASSLSQISYNEQFF	TRBV12-3/TRBV12-4	-	-	TRBJ2-1
TGCAGTGCTAGTTCAGGACTAGCGGGAGTAGCCAATGAGCAGTTCTTC	CSASSGLAGVANEQFF	TRBV20-1	TRBD2	-	TRBJ2-1
TGTGCCAGCAGCCTACAGAACACTGAAGCTTTCTTT	CASSLQNTEAFF	TRBV7-9	-	few	TRBJ1-1
TGCGCCAGCAGCCCCACCGGGACTAGCGGGGGGGCCTATACGCAGTATTTT	CASSPTGTSGGAYTQYF	TRBV4-1	TRBD2	-	TRBJ2-3
TGCAGCGTTGAAGATCGGAGCGGGGGATTGTACAATGAGCAGTTCTTC	CSVEDRSGGLYNEQFF	TRBV29-1	TRBD2	-	TRBJ2-1
TGCGCCAGCAGCCTATGGACTAGCGGGGACCCAGATACGCAGTATTTT	CASSLWTSGDPDTQYF	TRBV5-1	TRBD2	-	TRBJ2-3
TGTGCCAGTAGGCCCATGACTAGCGGGAGCGGGGAGCTGTTTTTT	CASRPMTSGSGELFF	TRBV19	TRBD2	-	TRBJ2-2
TGCAGTGCTAGCAAGAGGGGTTACGAGACAGGTAGAGCGAACTATGGCTACACCTTC	CSASKRGYETGRANYGYTF	TRBV20-1	-	-	TRBJ1-2
TGTGCCAGCAGCGACCCGACAGGGTGGAGCACTGAAGCTTTCTTT	CASSDPTGWSTEAFF	TRBV12-3/TRBV12-4	TRBD1	-	TRBJ1-1
TGTGCCAGTCTAGGACTAGCGGGAGTGGAGACCCAGTACTTC	CASLGLAGVETQYF	TRBV2	TRBD2	-	TRBJ2-5
TGCGCCAGCAGCTTGAGTGGGGGGCCGTTCTACGAGCAGTACTTC	CASSLSGGPFYEQYF	TRBV5-1	-	-	TRBJ2-7
TGTGCCAGCAGCTTCGGTCCGTACAATCAGCCCCAGCATTTT	CASSFGPYNQPQHF	TRBV11-2	-	-	TRBJ1-5
TGTGCCAGCAGCTTGACTCCCGGGACAGGGATTTACGAGCAGTACTTC	CASSLTPGTGIYEQYF	TRBV5-5	TRBD1	-	TRBJ2-7
TGTGCCAGCAGCTTAGGCCCCGTAGCGGGACTAGACACCGGGGAGCTGTTTTTT	CASSLGPVAGLDTGELFF	TRBV7-8	TRBD2	-	TRBJ2-2
TGTGCCAGCAGCCCTCAAGGGACAGGCCTAATCAACTATGGCTACACCTTC	CASSPQGTGLINYGYTF	TRBV14	TRBD1	-	TRBJ1-2
TGTGCCTGGAGTGTCTCACGAGGTAGTGAGCAGTACTTC	CAWSVSRGSEQYF	TRBV30	-	-	TRBJ2-7
TGTGCCAGTAGTATGGCAGGGGACTATGGCTACACCTTC	CASSMAGDYGYTF	TRBV19	-	-	TRBJ1-2
TGTGCCAGCAGTTCCGCCCCCGGCGGTGAGCAGTTCTTC	CASSSAPGGEQFF	TRBV27	-	-	TRBJ2-1
TGTGCCAGCAGCTGGGGTGGGGAAGGACGGCCTGAAGCTTTCTTT	CASSWGGEGRPEAFF	TRBV7-9	-	-	TRBJ1-1
TGTGCCAGTAGGAGCGGGCAAAAGAACACTGAAGCTTTCTTT	CASRSGQKNTEAFF	TRBV19	-	-	TRBJ1-1
TGTGCCAGCAGTTTTATCCCGGGGCAGCAGTTCTTC	CASSFIPGQQFF	TRBV28	-	-	TRBJ2-1
TGTGCCAGCAGCATAGGGACTAGCGAGAGCTCCTACAATGAGCAGTTCTTC	CASSIGTSESSYNEQFF	TRBV9	TRBD2	-	TRBJ2-1
TGTGCCAGTAGCACCTCCCTCCGGAATGAGCAGTTCTTC	CASSTSLRNEQFF	TRBV19	-	-	TRBJ2-1
TGTGCCAGCAGCTTTGGGCAGTCTAATCAGCCCCAGCATTTT	CASSFGQSNQPQHF	TRBV7-9	-	-	TRBJ1-5
TGTGCCAGCAGTCCCGGACAGGCCTACGAGCAGTACTTC	CASSPGQAYEQYF	TRBV12-3/TRBV12-4	TRBD1	once	TRBJ2-7
TGTGCCAGCAGCGTAGCCCAGGGGGCGAACTATGGCTACACCTTC	CASSVAQGANYGYTF	TRBV9	TRBD1	-	TRBJ1-2
TGTGCCAGCAGCCCAATAGCGGGGGGGCCTGCTGAGCAGTTCTTC	CASSPIAGGPAEQFF	TRBV7-9	TRBD2	-	TRBJ2-1
TGTGCCACCAGCAGAGAGTGGGCAGGGGCGTACCAAGAGACCCAGTACTTC	CATSREWAGAYQETQYF	TRBV15	-	-	TRBJ2-5
TGTGCCAGCAGTTATGAGGGAAGCTACACCTTC	CASSYEGSYTF	TRBV12-3/TRBV12-4	-	-	TRBJ1-2
TGTGCCAGCGGCTTGGGGACTAGCAGGGGCAATGAGCAGTTCTTC	CASGLGTSRGNEQFF	TRBV6-1	TRBD2	few	TRBJ2-1
TGTGCCAGCAGCTTAGGAGCAAACACAGATACGCAGTATTTT	CASSLGANTDTQYF	TRBV7-6	-	-	TRBJ2-3
TGTGCCAGCAGCTTTTACGGGGGTTTTGAAAAACTGTTTTTT	CASSFYGGFEKLFF	TRBV11-2	-	-	TRBJ1-4
TGTGCCACCAGTAGTCCCGGGACAGGGGACGAGCAGTACTTC	CATSSPGTGDEQYF	TRBV24-1	TRBD1	-	TRBJ2-7
TGTGCCAGCAGCACTAGAACGGGACACTATGGCTACACCTTC	CASSTRTGHYGYTF	TRBV6-2/TRBV6-3	-	-	TRBJ1-2
TGTGCCAGCAGTCAGACCGGCGAGCAGTACTTC	CASSQTGEQYF	TRBV27	-	-	TRBJ2-7
TGTGCCTGGACCATTATCCCCAACACTGAAGCTTTCTTT	CAWTIIPNTEAFF	TRBV30	-	-	TRBJ1-1
TGCAGTGCTAGAGAGGGCGGGGGACTCTTT	CSAREGGGLF	TRBV20-1	TRBD2	-	TRBJ2-3
TGTGCCAGCAGTGATCCGGGGAATGAGCAGTTCTTC	CASSDPGNEQFF	TRBV2	-	-	TRBJ2-1
TGTGCCAGCAGCTTGGAGCGTGAAAAACTGTTTTTT	CASSLEREKLFF	TRBV5-6	-	few	TRBJ1-4
TGTGCCAGTAGTTATTGGACAGGGTCTTCCGGGGAGCTGTTTTTT	CASSYWTGSSGELFF	TRBV19	TRBD1	-	TRBJ2-2
TGTGCCAGCATCGTTAGCGGGAGGGCCGATATTTCATTCTTC	CASIVSGRADISFF	TRBV5-6	TRBD2	-	TRBJ2-1
TGTGCCTGGAGTGTAGACCATGAAGCTTTCTTT	CAWSVDHEAFF	TRBV30	-	-	TRBJ1-1
TGTGCCAGCCCAAGTGCTAACTATGGCTACACCTTC	CASPSANYGYTF	TRBV5-4	-	once	TRBJ1-2
TGTGCCAGCAGCTTTTTACCCAATGAGCAGTTCTTC	CASSFLPNEQFF	TRBV5-4	-	-	TRBJ2-1
TGTGCCAGCAGGAGTCAAACCAAAAACATTCAGTACTTC	CASRSQTKNIQYF	TRBV6-1	-	few	TRBJ2-4
TGTGCCAGCAGCTTAGTATGGGAGGGAGCGAACACTGAAGCTTTCTTT	CASSLVWEGANTEAFF	TRBV13	-	-	TRBJ1-1